The clone carrying this T cell receptor beta chain has more than one count but fewer than ten. Its antigen is still unknown. No ophthalmopathy progression within 18 months constituted stable Graves' hyperthyroidism. Uncontrolled infection, other autoimmune disease, pregnancy or lactation excluded patients. This sample was included in a study of T cells in Graves' hyperthyroidism and ophthalmopathy. Study at large: The initial diagnosis was the point when peripheral blood was collected, ahead of any treatment. General study points: Among thyroid clonotypes expanded above 0.001, most also appeared in blood.

The CDR3 extends over 15 amino acids. Between the trimmed V and J ends, which lost 8 bases and 3 bases, there was a span of 17 bases. Amplification of TCR beta CDR3 regions was performed using RNA transcripts as template. Primed by the HTBI set, a first-round RT-PCR was run on the TCR CDR3. TCRdb redid the calling of the multiplex PCR reads with MiXCR, one entry per CDR3 protein. The table has a few hundred thousand distinct CDR3 sequences, about a sixth seen once. The rearrangement links TRBV12-3 or TRBV12-4 to TRBJ2-1; a weak D match, TRBD2 (5 bases). The material sequenced was blood. The source of this sequence is a woman aged 25 to 39 with Graves' hyperthyroidism. The CDR3 DNA reads TGTGCCAGCTCAGTCAGCTTAGGAGGCTACAATGAGCAGTTCTTC. It is translated as CASSVSLGGYNEQFF.